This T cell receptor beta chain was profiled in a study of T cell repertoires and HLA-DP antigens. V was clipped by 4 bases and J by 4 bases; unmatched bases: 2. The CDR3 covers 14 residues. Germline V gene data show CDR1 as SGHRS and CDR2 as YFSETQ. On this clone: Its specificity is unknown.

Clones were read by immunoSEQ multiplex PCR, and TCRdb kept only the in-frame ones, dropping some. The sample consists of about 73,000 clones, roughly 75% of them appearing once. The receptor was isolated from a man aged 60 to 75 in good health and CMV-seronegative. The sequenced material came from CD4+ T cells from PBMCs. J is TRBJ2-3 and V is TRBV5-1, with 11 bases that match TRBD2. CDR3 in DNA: TGCGCCAGCAGCCAGACTAGCGGGGCAGATACGCAGTATTTT. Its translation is CASSQTSGADTQYF.